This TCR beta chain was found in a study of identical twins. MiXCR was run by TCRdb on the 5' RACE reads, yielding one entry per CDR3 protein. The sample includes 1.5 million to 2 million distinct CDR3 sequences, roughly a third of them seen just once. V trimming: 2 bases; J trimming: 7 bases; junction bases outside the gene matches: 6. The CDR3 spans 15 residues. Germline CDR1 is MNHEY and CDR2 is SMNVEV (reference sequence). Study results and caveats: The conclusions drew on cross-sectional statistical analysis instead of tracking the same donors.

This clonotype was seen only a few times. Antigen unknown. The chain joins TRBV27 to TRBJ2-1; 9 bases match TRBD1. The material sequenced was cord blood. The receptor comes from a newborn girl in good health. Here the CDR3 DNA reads TGTGCCAGCAGTTTAGGACAGGGGTCGCGGAATGAGCAGTTCTTC. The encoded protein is CASSLGQGSRNEQFF.